The 20 T cell receptor beta chains below all came from one sample that was sequenced in a study of blood T cell repertoires in COVID-19 (TCRdb year 2020). Libraries came from the immunoSEQ multiplex PCR assay. TCRdb re-hosts the immuneACCESS table, in-frame sequences only. Its copies lack some clones; in the studies checked, an unresolved V gene accounts for under half of them, and the cause for the rest is not known. The sample data list about 330,000 clones, and about 92% of these were observed just once. The ten most abundant clones make up approximately 18% of the sample. The sample consisted of PBMCs or T cells enriched from blood (not recorded which). These receptor sequences come from a woman in her 30s who had recovered from COVID-19.

V usage is TRBV5-1 and J usage is TRBJ2-1, with unresolved D. V was clipped by 2 bases and J by 10 bases, with 13 bases between them. The CDR3 is 13 amino acids. Per the germline V gene, CDR1 is SGHRS and CDR2 is YFSETQ. The CDR3 spells CASSFDTDEEQFF. The DNA for the CDR3 is TGCGCCAGCAGCTTCGACACAGATGAGGAGCAGTTCTTC.

This chain uses TRBV19 with TRBJ2-2; D remains ambiguous. The V end was cut by 6 bases, the J end by 2 bases, with 10 bases between. Germline lookup yields CDR1 LNHDA and CDR2 SQIVND (reference sequence). The CDR3 has 14 residues. The CDR3 spells CASSSGRNTGELFF. The CDR3 DNA is TGTGCCAGTAGCTCCGGTAGAAACACCGGGGAGCTGTTTTTT.

The CDR3 DNA reads as TGCGCCAGCAGCCAAGAGGGCAGGGTGGACTCCTATAATTCACCCCTCCACTTT. Its protein product is CASSQEGRVDSYNSPLHF. The chain joins TRBV4-3 to TRBJ1-6, with D possibly being TRBD1 (5 bases). Trimming removed 0 bases from V and 0 bases from J, with 12 bases in between. The germline V gene has CDR1 LGHNA and CDR2 YSLEER. This CDR3 comprises 18 residues.

The chain combines TRBV19 with TRBJ2-1; 7 bases align to TRBD2. V lost 1 base to trimming and J lost 4 bases; unmatched junction nucleotides: 7. The CDR3 loop spans 16 amino acids. Germline-derived CDR1 and CDR2 are LNHDA and SQIVND (reference sequence). CDR3 in amino acids: CASSIARTRRYNEQFF. CDR3 nucleotides: TGTGCCAGTAGTATAGCCAGGACTAGAAGGTACAATGAGCAGTTCTTC.

The chain is built from TRBV28 and TRBJ2-1; D perhaps matches TRBD2 (6 bases). Germline CDR1 is MDHEN and CDR2 is SYDVKM. V lost 3 bases to trimming and J lost 4 bases, with 10 bases between them. There are 14 residues in the CDR3. The CDR3 sequence: CASSLGEAYNEQFF. CDR3 nucleotide sequence: TGTGCCAGCAGTTTGGGGGAGGCGTACAATGAGCAGTTCTTC.

The chain recombines TRBV28 with TRBJ1-4, with 8 bases that match TRBD1. CDR1 is MDHEN, CDR2 SYDVKM, per germline. The V gene end was trimmed by 1 base and the J gene end by 8 bases; junction bases not matched to a gene: 6. This CDR3 is 15 amino acids long. The chain's CDR3 is CASSLSTGVPEKLFF. The CDR3 nucleotides read TGTGCCAGCAGTTTATCGACAGGGGTACCGGAAAAACTGTTTTTT. Together with reference TRBV28 and TRBJ1-4, the CDR3 gives the full variable domain: DVKVTQSSRYLVKRTGEKVFLECVQDMDHENMFWYRQDPGLGLRLIYFSYDVKMKEKGDIPEGYSVSREKKERFSLILESASTNQTSMYLCASSLSTGVPEKLFFGSGTQLSVL.

A note on this clone: Other DNA sequences in the sample encode the same CDR3. The gene calls are TRBV12-3 or TRBV12-4 and TRBJ1-5; D possibly corresponds to TRBD1 (5 bases). The CDR3 runs 12 residues. Trimming removed 2 bases at V and 6 bases at J, with 5 bases between. Here the CDR3 DNA reads TGTGCCAGCAGTTTACAGGGTCAGCCCCAGCATTTT. Translating it yields CASSLQGQPQHF.

The chain recombines TRBV7-3 with TRBJ2-1; 11 bases map to TRBD2. V dropped 5 bases and J dropped 0; count of bases not matched to a gene: 3. CDR3 length equals 16 residues. CDR1 is SGHTA, CDR2 FQGTGA, per germline. CDR3 DNA: TGTGCCAGCAGCCCTCTAGCGGGAGGCTCCTACAATGAGCAGTTCTTC. Translated, it gives CASSPLAGGSYNEQFF.

The chain joins TRBV7-9 to TRBJ2-1; D uncertain. Germline V CDR1 and CDR2: SEHNR, FQNEAQ (reference sequence). V lost 1 base to trimming and J lost 5 bases, with 6 bases between them. This CDR3 has 13 amino acids. The DNA of the CDR3 is TGTGCCAGCAGCTTAGGAGCCGACAATGAGCAGTTCTTC. Amino acids: CASSLGADNEQFF.

The rearrangement joins TRBV7-8 to TRBJ2-7; a possible D gene is TRBD1 (6 bases). Germline loops: CDR1 SGHVS, CDR2 FQNEAQ. Trimming removed 2 bases at V and 3 bases at J, with 8 bases between. The length of the CDR3 is 13 residues. As DNA, the CDR3 is TGTGCCAGCAGCTTAAGGACAGACTACGAGCAGTACTTC. It translates to CASSLRTDYEQYF. Together with reference TRBV7-8 and TRBJ2-7, the CDR3 gives the full variable domain: GAGVSQSPRYKVAKRGQDVALRCDPISGHVSLFWYQQALGQGPEFLTYFQNEAQLDKSGLPSDRFFAERPEGSVSTLKIQRTQQEDSAVYLCASSLRTDYEQYFGPGTRLTVT.

The J gene is TRBJ2-3, the V gene TRBV9; 7 positions match TRBD1. Trimming at V came to 3 bases and at J to 0 bases, leaving 7 bases not matched to a gene. CDR3 size: 16 residues. Germline CDR1 and CDR2: SGDLS and YYNGEE. The CDR3 region has the DNA TGTGCCAGCAGCGAGGGGGCTAGTCAAAGCACAGATACGCAGTATTTT. Protein product: CASSEGASQSTDTQYF.

This clone has only a few counts. V and J are TRBV28 and TRBJ2-6; tentatively, D is TRBD2 (5 bases). Germline CDR1 is MDHEN and CDR2 is SYDVKM. This CDR3 contains 16 residues. Trimming cost V 7 bases and J 0 bases, with 13 bases left between them. DNA of the CDR3: TGTGCCAGCACCCGCCCGGGAAACTCTGGGGCCAACGTCCTGACTTTC. As protein: CASTRPGNSGANVLTF.

V and J are TRBV16 and TRBJ2-4, with TRBD2 identical over 10 bases. The CDR3 length is 14 residues. Trimming cost V 4 bases and J 7 bases; bases outside gene matches: 4. Germline CDR1 reads KGHSY; CDR2 reads FQNENV. The CDR3 protein is CASSPMGLANIQYF. In nucleotides, the CDR3 is TGTGCCAGCAGCCCAATGGGACTAGCGAACATTCAGTACTTC. The full variable domain, in which reference TRBV16 and TRBJ2-4 provide the parts outside the CDR3, is GEEVAQTPKHLVRGEGQKAKLYCAPIKGHSYVFWYQQVLKNEFKFLISFQNENVFDETGMPKERFSAKCLPNSPCSLEIQATKLEDSAVYFCASSPMGLANIQYFGAGTRLSVL.

The V call is TRBV5-1, the J call TRBJ2-1; perhaps TRBD1 as D (6 bases). The CDR3 totals 14 residues. CDR1 is SGHRS, CDR2 YFSETQ, per germline. Trimming shortened V by 4 bases and J by 6 bases, and 14 bases separated the two germline ends. CDR3 protein: CASSRTTGFNEQFF. CDR3 DNA sequence: TGCGCCAGCAGCAGAACAACAGGGTTCAATGAGCAGTTCTTC.

This clone was picked up a small number of times. The chain couples TRBV15 to TRBJ2-7; D not certain. V shed 2 bases and J shed 2 bases, with 7 bases lying between them. CDR1 and CDR2 from the germline V gene are LNHNV and YYDKDF (reference sequence). This CDR3 comprises 13 residues. This CDR3 reads CATSRRTAYEQYF. In nucleotides, the CDR3 is TGTGCCACCAGCAGACGAACGGCCTACGAGCAGTACTTC.

V gene TRBV28 combines with J gene TRBJ2-3, with 13 bases that match TRBD2. Germline V CDR1 and CDR2: MDHEN, SYDVKM. V was pared by 5 bases and J by 4 bases, with 6 bases of the junction left unmatched. There are 16 residues in the CDR3. The CDR3 sequence is CASSQLAGGVADTQYF. The CDR3 DNA follows: TGTGCCAGCAGTCAACTAGCGGGGGGGGTCGCAGATACGCAGTATTTT.

The V and J genes are TRBV11-3 and TRBJ1-5; TRBD1 agrees at 8 bases. CDR1 and CDR2 (germline): SGHNT, YENEEA. The V gene end was trimmed by 5 bases and the J gene end by 1 base; junction bases not matched to a gene: 10. The CDR3 runs 17 residues. CDR3 residues: CASSQGDRLGSNQPQHF. The CDR3 DNA is TGTGCCAGCAGCCAAGGGGACAGGCTAGGGAGCAATCAGCCCCAGCATTTT.

The chain recombines TRBV28 with TRBJ2-7; tentatively, D is TRBD2 (6 bases). Germline loops: CDR1 MDHEN, CDR2 SYDVKM. The CDR3 loop spans 15 amino acids. With 7 bases removed from V and 4 bases from J, the gap between germline ends came to 20 bases. CDR3 in amino acids: CASIKGGAGTYEQYF. CDR3 in DNA: TGTGCCAGCATCAAAGGAGGGGCAGGGACTTACGAGCAGTACTTC.

This clone was detected only once. V and J are TRBV6-2 or TRBV6-3 and TRBJ1-5; 7 nucleotides line up with TRBD1. This CDR3 is built from 16 residues. V lost 5 bases, J lost 4 bases, and 11 bases stayed unmatched. CDR1 MNHEY and CDR2 SVGEGT come from the germline V gene. The CDR3 here is CASSRVWTGRNQPQHF. The CDR3 DNA reads TGTGCCAGCAGTCGGGTCTGGACAGGCCGAAATCAGCCCCAGCATTTT.

The chain employs TRBV29-1 and TRBJ2-7; 8 bases fit TRBD1. CDR3 size: 14 residues. J lost 2 bases, V lost 7 bases, and 10 bases had no gene match. Germline V CDR1 and CDR2: SQVTM, ANQGSEA. CDR3 amino acids: CSAADRGVTYEQYF. The CDR3 DNA is TGCAGCGCCGCTGACAGGGGAGTCACCTACGAGCAGTACTTC.